The present T cell receptor beta chain was sequenced within a study of cytomegalovirus exposure and HLA in healthy donors. A multiplex PCR was run with 60 Vbeta primers and 13 Jbeta primers. Generated by immunoSEQ multiplex PCR, the TCRdb table keeps only in-frame clones and is missing some. Counted here are 150,000 to 200,000 clones, 85% occurring once; the ten biggest clones make up 2% to 2.5%. CDR1 is SGDLS, CDR2 YYNGEE, per germline. This CDR3 region has 15 residues. The germline V and J ends were trimmed by 0 bases and 5 bases, with 14 bases remaining between them. The TCR was taken from a man aged 18-30 years in good health and CMV-seropositive. Sequencing was carried out using PBMCs. This chain joins TRBV9 and TRBJ1-1; D gene ambiguous. The CDR3 DNA reads TGTGCCAGCAGCGTAGGGGGAGGGTGGCAGACTGAAGCTTTCTTT. It encodes CASSVGGGWQTEAFF.